This T cell receptor (beta chain) is drawn from a study of T cell repertoires in cytomegalovirus infection. A few counts support this clonotype. A single record per CDR3 protein comes from TCRdb applying MiXCR to the reads. Among approximately 160,000 distinct CDR3 sequences listed, 17% were seen once. Per germline, CDR1 MDHEN and CDR2 SYDVKM. The CDR3 loop spans 15 amino acids. J was trimmed by 3 bases and V by 10 bases; bases with no gene match: 12. The chain uses TRBV28 and TRBJ1-2, with 9 positions matching TRBD1. This clonotype was obtained from a human donor in good health (CMV status not recorded). Some clones in this sample may be carry-over from other donors' samples. Sequencing was carried out using CD8+ T cells from PBMCs. The CDR3 DNA reads TGTGCCACCTTATCACAGGGGGCGCCCCACTATGGCTACACCTTC. Protein: CATLSQGAPHYGYTF.